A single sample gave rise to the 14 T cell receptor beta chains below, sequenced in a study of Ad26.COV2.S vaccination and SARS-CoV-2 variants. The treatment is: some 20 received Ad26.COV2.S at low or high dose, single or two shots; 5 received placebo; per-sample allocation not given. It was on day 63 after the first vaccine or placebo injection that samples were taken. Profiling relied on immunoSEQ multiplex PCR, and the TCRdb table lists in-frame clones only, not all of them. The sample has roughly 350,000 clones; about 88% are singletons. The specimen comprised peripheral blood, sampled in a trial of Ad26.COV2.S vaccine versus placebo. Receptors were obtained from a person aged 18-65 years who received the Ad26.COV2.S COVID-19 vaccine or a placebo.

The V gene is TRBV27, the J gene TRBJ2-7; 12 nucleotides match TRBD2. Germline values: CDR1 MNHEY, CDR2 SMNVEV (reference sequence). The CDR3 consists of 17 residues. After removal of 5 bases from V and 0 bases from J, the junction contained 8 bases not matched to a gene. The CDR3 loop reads CASSPARTSGISYEQYF. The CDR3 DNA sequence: TGTGCCAGCAGTCCCGCGCGGACTAGCGGGATCTCCTACGAGCAGTACTTC.

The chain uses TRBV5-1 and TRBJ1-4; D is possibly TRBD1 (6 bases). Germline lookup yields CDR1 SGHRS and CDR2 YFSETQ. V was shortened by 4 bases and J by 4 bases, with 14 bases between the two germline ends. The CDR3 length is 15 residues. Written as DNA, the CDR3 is TGCGCCAGCAGCCCCCACAGGGATGGTAATGAAAAACTGTTTTTT. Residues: CASSPHRDGNEKLFF.

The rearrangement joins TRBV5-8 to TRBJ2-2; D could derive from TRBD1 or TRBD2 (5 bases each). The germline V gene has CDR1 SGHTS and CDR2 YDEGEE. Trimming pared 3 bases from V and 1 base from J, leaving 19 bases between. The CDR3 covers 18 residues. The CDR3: CASSYRDGYFQNTGELFF. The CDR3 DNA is TGTGCCAGCAGCTACCGGGACGGATATTTTCAGAACACCGGGGAGCTGTTTTTT.

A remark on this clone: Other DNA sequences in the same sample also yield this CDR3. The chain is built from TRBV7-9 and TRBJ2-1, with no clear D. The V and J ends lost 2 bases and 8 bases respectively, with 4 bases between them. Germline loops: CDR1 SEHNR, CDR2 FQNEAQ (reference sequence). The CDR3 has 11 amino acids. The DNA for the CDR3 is TGTGCCAGCAGCTTATCGTATGAGCAGTTCTTC. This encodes CASSLSYEQFF. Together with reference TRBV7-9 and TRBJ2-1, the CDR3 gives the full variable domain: DTGVSQNPRHKITKRGQNVTFRCDPISEHNRLYWYRQTLGQGPEFLTYFQNEAQLEKSRLLSDRFSAERPKGSFSTLEIQRTEQGDSAMYLCASSLSYEQFFGPGTRLTVL.

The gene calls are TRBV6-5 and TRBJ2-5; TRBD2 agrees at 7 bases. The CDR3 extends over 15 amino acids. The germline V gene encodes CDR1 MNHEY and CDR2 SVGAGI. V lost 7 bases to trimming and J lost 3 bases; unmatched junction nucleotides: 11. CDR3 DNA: TGTGCCAGCACTCCCCCTAGCGGTCCTAAAGAGACCCAGTACTTC. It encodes CASTPPSGPKETQYF.

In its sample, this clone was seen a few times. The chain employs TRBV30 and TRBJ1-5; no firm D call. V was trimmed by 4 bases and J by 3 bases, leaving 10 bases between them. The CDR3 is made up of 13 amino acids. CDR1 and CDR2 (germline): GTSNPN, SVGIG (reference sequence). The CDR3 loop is CAWTGDLNQPQHF. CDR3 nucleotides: TGTGCCTGGACAGGCGATCTCAATCAGCCCCAGCATTTT.

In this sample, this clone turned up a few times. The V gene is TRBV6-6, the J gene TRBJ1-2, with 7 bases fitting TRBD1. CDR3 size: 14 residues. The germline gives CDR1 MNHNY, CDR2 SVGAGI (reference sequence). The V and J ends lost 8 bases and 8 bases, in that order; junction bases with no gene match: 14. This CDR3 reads CASSSTGNVLGYTF. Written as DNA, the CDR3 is TGTGCCAGCTCCTCGACAGGGAATGTTTTAGGCTACACCTTC.

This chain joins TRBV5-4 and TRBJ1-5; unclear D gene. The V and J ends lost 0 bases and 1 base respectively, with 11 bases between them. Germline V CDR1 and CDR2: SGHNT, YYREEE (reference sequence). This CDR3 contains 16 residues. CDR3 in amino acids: CASSLGGPGSNQPQHF. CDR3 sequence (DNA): TGTGCCAGCAGCTTGGGAGGGCCCGGGAGCAATCAGCCCCAGCATTTT.

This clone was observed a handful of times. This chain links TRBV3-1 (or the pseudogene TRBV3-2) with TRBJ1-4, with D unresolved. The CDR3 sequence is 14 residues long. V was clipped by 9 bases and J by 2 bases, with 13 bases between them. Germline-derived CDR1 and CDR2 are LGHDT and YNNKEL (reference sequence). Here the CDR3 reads CASSSLGTNEKLFF. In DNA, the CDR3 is TGTGCCAGTTCCTCTCTCGGTACTAATGAAAAACTGTTTTTT.

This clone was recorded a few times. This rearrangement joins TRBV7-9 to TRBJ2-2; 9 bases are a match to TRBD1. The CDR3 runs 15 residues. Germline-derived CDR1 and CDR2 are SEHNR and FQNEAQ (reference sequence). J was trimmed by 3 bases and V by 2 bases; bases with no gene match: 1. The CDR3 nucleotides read TGTGCCAGCAGCTTATACAGGGGGCACACCGGGGAGCTGTTTTTT. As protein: CASSLYRGHTGELFF.

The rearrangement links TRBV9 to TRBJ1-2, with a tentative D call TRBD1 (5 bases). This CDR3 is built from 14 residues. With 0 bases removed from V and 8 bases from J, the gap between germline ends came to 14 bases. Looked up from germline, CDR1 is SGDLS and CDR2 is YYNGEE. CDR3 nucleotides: TGTGCCAGCAGCGTAGGAGAGCAGGGCCAGGGCTACACCTTC. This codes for CASSVGEQGQGYTF. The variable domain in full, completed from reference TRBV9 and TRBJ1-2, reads DSGVTQTPKHLITATGQRVTLRCSPRSGDLSVYWYQQSLDQGLQFLIQYYNGEERAKGNILERFSAQQFPDLHSELNLSSLELGDSALYFCASSVGEQGQGYTFGSGTRLTVV.

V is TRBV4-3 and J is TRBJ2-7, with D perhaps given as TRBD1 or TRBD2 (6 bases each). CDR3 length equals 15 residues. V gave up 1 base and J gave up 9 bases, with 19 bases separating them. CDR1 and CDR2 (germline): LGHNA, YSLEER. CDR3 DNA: TGCGCCAGCAGCCAAGGCCTCCGGGAACAGGGAGGGCAGTACTTC. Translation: CASSQGLREQGGQYF.

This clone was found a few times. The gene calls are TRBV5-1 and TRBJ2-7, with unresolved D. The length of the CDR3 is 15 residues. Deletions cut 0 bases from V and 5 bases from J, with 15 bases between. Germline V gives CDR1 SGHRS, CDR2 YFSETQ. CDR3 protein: CASSLGATKFNEQYF. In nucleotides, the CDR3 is TGCGCCAGCAGCTTGGGGGCTACTAAGTTCAACGAGCAGTACTTC. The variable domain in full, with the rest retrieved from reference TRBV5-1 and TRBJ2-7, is KAGVTQTPRYLIKTRGQQVTLSCSPISGHRSVSWYQQTPGQGLQFLFEYFSETQRNKGNFPGRFSGRQFSNSRSEMNVSTLELGDSALYLCASSLGATKFNEQYFGPGTRLTVT.

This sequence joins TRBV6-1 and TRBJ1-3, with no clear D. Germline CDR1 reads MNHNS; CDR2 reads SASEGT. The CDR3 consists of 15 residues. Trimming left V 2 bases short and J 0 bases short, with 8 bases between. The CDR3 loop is CASSERVHSGNTIYF. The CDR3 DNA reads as TGTGCCAGCAGTGAAAGGGTCCACTCTGGAAACACCATATATTTT.